This TCR beta chain was identified in a study of T cells in Graves' hyperthyroidism and ophthalmopathy (dated by TCRdb to between 2018 and 2020). Describing the broader study: Peripheral blood was collected at initial diagnosis, before any treatment. Whether ophthalmopathy could be predicted prospectively was tested in an independent validation cohort made up of 18 to 20 hyperthyroidism patients plus 17 patients who later progressed to ophthalmopathy. After blood sampling, hyperthyroidism patients were treated with methimazole at a starting dose of 30 mg daily, and ophthalmopathy patients were treated with high-dose intravenous methylprednisolone. In addition, the study compared T-cell repertoires in thyroid tissue and in blood from a handful of Graves' hyperthyroidism patients. The roughly 91 discovery patients were randomly split 7:3 into training and test sets. According to the paper, TCR Vbeta CDR3 sequencing was carried out on some 140 peripheral blood samples, which came from over 40 ophthalmopathy, fewer than 80 hyperthyroidism and approximately 17 progressor patients. A discovery cohort of about a hundred patients, approximately 44 with Graves' ophthalmopathy and about 60 with stable Graves' hyperthyroidism, was used to find distinguishing TCR V-J signatures.

Stable Graves' hyperthyroidism was defined as the absence of progression to ophthalmopathy over 18 months of follow-up. Hyperthyroidism patients were newly diagnosed, with disease duration under 2 months, and aged 18 to 65 years. Any patient with an uncontrolled infection, another autoimmune disease, pregnancy or lactation was excluded. Clinical symptoms, serum thyroxine and TRAb, thyroid ultrasound, and orbital computed tomography formed the basis for the diagnoses. Ficoll-Paque density gradient centrifugation was used to isolate PBMCs from 8 to 10 ml of fresh peripheral blood. Trizol reagent was used to extract total RNA, and RNA quality was then checked on an Agilent 2100 Bioanalyzer. Amplification of TCR beta CDR3 regions was carried out from RNA transcripts. The first round of RT-PCR for the TCR CDR3 was performed with the HTBI primer set and the Qiagen OneStep RT-PCR kit. The libraries were constructed in a second round of multiplex PCR and then size-selected and purified. The libraries were sequenced on an Illumina HiSeq2000 using paired-end 100 bp reads. On the authors' methods: Raw data were processed with SOAPnuke, discarding reads with adapters, uncalled bases, mean Phred below 15, or no exact constant-primer or identifier match. COPE v1.2.5 was used to merge the high-quality paired reads, and each unique nucleotide sequence was defined as a clonotype. MiTCR v1.1 was used to align the clonotypes against IMGT TRBV, TRBD and TRBJ reference segments. The analysis was restricted to V-J combinations with a frequency above 0.0001, which together covered about 99% of the repertoires. A TCS score was defined as the ratio between F50 (clonal expansion) and ExV (chaos), using BLOSUM62-based TCRdist between CDR3 peptides within each V-J. Welch's t-statistics and random forest reduced fewer than 600 V-J features to roughly 13, which were used in a naive Bayes classifier (R e1071). Using fastp at Q25 and MiXCR, TCRdb reprocessed the public reads and kept productive beta chains. Entries are consolidated by CDR3 protein sequence, retaining the most common genes and DNA. These V and J calls originate from TCRdb's pipeline instead of the authors' own analysis. For this sample the table gives approximately 590,000 distinct CDR3 sequences, of which around a sixth were detected only once. Clones ranked in the top ten supply 7.3% of the sample.

This clonotype was seen many times. The target of this receptor is not known. Base quality data are lacking; no much larger clone is found one base away. Results the study describes overall, beyond this receptor: In validation, the model predicted progression to ophthalmopathy with about 71% sensitivity and 72% to 75% specificity, a median of about 6 months before onset. A model built on a 13 V-J signature distinguished ophthalmopathy from stable hyperthyroidism, reaching around 88% sensitivity and around 81% specificity in cross-validation and 80%/75% in testing. Most expanded thyroid clonotypes (frequency above 0.001) were also detected in blood, suggesting blood repertoires may reflect thyroid immune responses. Sample size was not statistically predetermined, and blinding of investigators to group allocation was not performed.

Trimming leaves V shorter by 5 bases and J shorter by 4 bases, with the junction holding 9 bases beyond the gene matches. Including cysteine and phenylalanine, the CDR3 has 15 amino acids. The read is trimmed to its CDR3 DNA, 45 bases read in frame from base 1. From the germline V gene (reference sequence), CDR1 is DFQATT and CDR2 is SNEGSKA. The sequence was collected from a woman aged 30 to 39 with Graves' hyperthyroidism. Source material: blood. Here the chain combines TRBV20-1 and TRBJ2-5; TRBD2 fits 11 bases in the junction. The sequence in DNA is TGCAGTGCTCGACCTGCTAGCGGGAGGACAGAGACCCAGTACTTC. Its translation reads: CSARPASGRTETQYF.